A selection of T cell receptor beta chains follows, all from one sample in a study of T cells in Graves' hyperthyroidism and ophthalmopathy. From the multiplex PCR reads, TCRdb called clonotypes with MiXCR, one entry per CDR3 protein. This table holds about 600,000 distinct CDR3 sequences, more than 13% found once. Sequenced input: blood. The receptors originated from a woman aged 18-29 years with Graves' ophthalmopathy. Both conserved end residues are part of each CDR3. Each record gives: V gene, D gene, J gene, clone size, CDR3 protein, CDR3 DNA. The D gene is left open where the match is weak. Not every row has a clone size; where given, it reads once, few, many or a size class.

TRBV30	TRBD2	TRBJ2-5	.	CAWSVRLAGAQYF	TGTGCCTGGAGTGTACGACTAGCGGGAGCCCAGTACTTC
TRBV27	TRBD1	TRBJ1-2	many	CASRRDRGQYYGYTF	TGTGCCAGCAGACGGGACAGGGGGCAGTACTATGGCTACACCTTC
TRBV27	TRBD1	TRBJ1-3	.	CASSFRALFRDRPSGNTIYF	TGTGCCAGCAGTTTTAGGGCACTTTTTAGGGACAGGCCCTCTGGAAACACCATATATTTT
TRBV6-2/TRBV6-3	TRBD2	TRBJ2-1	.	CASSRTYLSGRSNEQFF	TGTGCCAGCAGCCGTACGTACCTGAGCGGGAGGAGCAATGAGCAGTTCTTC
TRBV6-5	TRBD1	TRBJ2-7	many	CASSYSNRGYEQYF	TGTGCCAGCAGTTACTCGAACAGGGGCTACGAGCAGTACTTC
TRBV18	.	TRBJ2-5	.	CASSPRAERETQYF	TGTGCCAGCTCACCGCGGGCGGAACGAGAGACCCAGTACTTC
TRBV20-1	.	TRBJ2-3	many	CSARVWTGEDTQYF	TGCAGTGCTAGAGTGTGGACCGGTGAAGATACGCAGTATTTT
TRBV5-1	.	TRBJ1-1	many	CASSLLSPNTEAFF	TGCGCCAGCAGCTTGTTGTCGCCAAACACTGAAGCTTTCTTT
TRBV7-8	.	TRBJ2-6	few	CASSLVVGANVLTF	TGTGCCAGCAGCTTAGTGGTTGGGGCCAACGTCCTGACTTTC
TRBV4-2	.	TRBJ2-7	.	CASSQDGAGSSSYEQYF	TGTGCCAGCAGCCAAGATGGCGCGGGAAGCAGCTCCTACGAGCAGTACTTC
TRBV7-3	TRBD1	TRBJ1-2	many	CASSQIPGQEAYGYTF	TGTGCCAGCAGTCAAATTCCGGGACAGGAAGCCTATGGCTACACCTTC
TRBV20-1	TRBD2	TRBJ2-7	many	CSAGDYSYEQYF	TGCAGTGCTGGGGACTACTCCTACGAGCAGTACTTC
TRBV28	.	TRBJ1-1	many	CASSYRVQMNTEAFF	TGTGCCAGCAGTTACAGGGTTCAGATGAACACTGAAGCTTTCTTT
TRBV18	TRBD1	TRBJ2-1	many	CASSPLQGRFDEQFF	TGTGCCAGCTCTCCGTTACAGGGGAGATTCGATGAGCAGTTCTTC
TRBV5-1	.	TRBJ2-5	.	CASSRPLAGQETQYF	TGCGCCAGCAGCCGCCCGTTGGCGGGACAAGAGACCCAGTACTTC
TRBV28	.	TRBJ1-1	many	CASSFPYRVMNTEAFF	TGTGCCAGCAGTTTCCCGTACAGGGTAATGAACACTGAAGCTTTCTTT
TRBV6-1	.	TRBJ1-2	.	CASSSGFIYGYTF	TGTGCCAGCAGTTCGGGTTTTATCTATGGCTACACCTTC
TRBV9	.	TRBJ2-3	few	CASGDQAADTQYF	TGTGCCAGCGGGGATCAGGCCGCCGATACGCAGTATTTT
TRBV10-3	TRBD2	TRBJ2-3	.	CAIRGGGTTDTQYF	TGTGCCATCAGAGGCGGGGGTACCACAGATACGCAGTATTTT
TRBV12-3/TRBV12-4	.	TRBJ2-1	many	CASTPDNFNEQFF	TGTGCCAGCACCCCGGACAACTTCAATGAGCAGTTCTTC
TRBV12-3/TRBV12-4	.	TRBJ2-1	many	CASSLVLGGKPEQFF	TGTGCCAGCAGTTTAGTGCTAGGGGGAAAACCTGAGCAGTTCTTC
TRBV12-3/TRBV12-4	TRBD2	TRBJ2-1	many	CASSLIAGGWNEQFF	TGTGCCAGCAGTTTAATAGCGGGGGGGTGGAATGAGCAGTTCTTC
TRBV2	.	TRBJ2-6	many	CASRVQGVEANVLTF	TGTGCCAGCAGGGTACAGGGAGTAGAGGCCAACGTCCTGACTTTC
TRBV20-1	.	TRBJ1-1	many	CSAREGGQNTEAFF	TGCAGTGCTAGAGAGGGGGGGCAGAACACTGAAGCTTTCTTT
TRBV3-1	.	TRBJ1-4	many	CASSQSAVRNEKLFF	TGTGCCAGCAGCCAATCCGCAGTTCGAAATGAAAAACTGTTTTTT
TRBV7-9	TRBD1	TRBJ1-1	few	CASKGALRTNTEAFF	TGTGCCAGCAAGGGGGCCCTCCGGACTAACACTGAAGCTTTCTTT
TRBV20-1	.	TRBJ2-5	many	CSARHRAGETQYF	TGCAGTGCTAGACACAGGGCGGGAGAGACCCAGTACTTC
TRBV20-1	TRBD1	TRBJ1-1	once	CSAGDPGQGFYFGLETEAFF	TGCAGTGCTGGGGACCCGGGACAGGGGTTCTATTTCGGCCTAGAGACTGAAGCTTTCTTT
TRBV2	TRBD2	TRBJ2-3	many	CASSGPLSSGVAYSTDTQYF	TGTGCCAGCAGTGGGCCTCTCTCTAGCGGGGTGGCCTATAGCACAGATACGCAGTATTTT
TRBV11-3	.	TRBJ2-5	many	CASSSFPRAGQETQYF	TGTGCCAGCAGCTCGTTCCCCCGAGCTGGCCAAGAGACCCAGTACTTC
TRBV2	TRBD1	TRBJ2-7	many	CASRQTGFREQYF	TGTGCCAGCAGACAGACAGGGTTTCGCGAGCAGTACTTC
TRBV14	.	TRBJ1-4	.	CASSQLSGGGEKLFF	TGTGCCAGCAGCCAATTGAGCGGGGGCGGTGAAAAACTGTTTTTT
TRBV2	.	TRBJ2-1	many	CASGSSGMNEQFF	TGTGCCAGCGGGTCCTCTGGCATGAATGAGCAGTTCTTC
TRBV6-1	.	TRBJ2-7	many	CASSPPGGADYEQYF	TGTGCCAGCAGCCCCCCCGGGGGAGCGGACTACGAGCAGTACTTC
TRBV27	.	TRBJ2-3	many	CASSSYPTDTQYF	TGTGCCAGCAGTTCCTACCCGACAGATACGCAGTATTTT
TRBV11-2	.	TRBJ2-6	.	CASSIWTVSGANVLTF	TGTGCCAGCAGCATCTGGACAGTCTCTGGGGCCAACGTCCTGACTTTC
TRBV2	TRBD2	TRBJ2-1	many	CASSVPGLAGGPEYNEQFF	TGTGCCAGCAGCGTACCGGGACTAGCGGGAGGGCCGGAATACAATGAGCAGTTCTTC
TRBV10-3	TRBD1	TRBJ2-7	.	CATRTGGLRNEQYF	TGTGCCACTCGGACAGGGGGGCTTCGGAACGAGCAGTACTTC
TRBV12-3/TRBV12-4	TRBD2	TRBJ2-1	many	CASSNPGLAGVSSYNEQFF	TGTGCCAGCAGCAATCCGGGACTAGCGGGAGTTAGCTCCTACAATGAGCAGTTCTTC
TRBV12-3/TRBV12-4	.	TRBJ1-2	many	CASSQTSTTNYGYTF	TGTGCCAGCAGCCAAACTTCGACAACTAACTATGGCTACACCTTC